Below, 5 T cell receptor beta chains from the same sample are listed, as sequenced in a study of technical replicates of blood from a few donors. TCRdb keeps only in-frame clones here, not all; method: immunoSEQ multiplex PCR. Of fewer than 100,000 clones in the sample, 95% to 97% are singletons; the top ten hold approximately 0.18%. The sample comprised T cells isolated from PBMCs. The receptors derive from a human donor in good health.

This rearrangement joins TRBV11-2 to TRBJ2-2; D is perhaps TRBD2 (6 bases). V dropped 0 bases and J dropped 5 bases, with 10 bases sitting between them. Per the germline V gene, CDR1 is SGHAT and CDR2 is FQNNGV. The length of the CDR3 is 15 residues. CDR3 nucleotide sequence: TGTGCCAGCAGCTTAGATCGTGGGGGGACCGGGGAGCTGTTTTTT. Translated: CASSLDRGGTGELFF.

The gene calls are TRBV29-1 and TRBJ2-1; 10 nucleotides line up with TRBD2. The CDR3 sequence is 14 residues long. Germline CDR1 SQVTM, CDR2 ANQGSEA. The trim removed 7 bases at V and 6 bases at J, leaving 9 bases unmatched. CDR3 protein: CSAEGLAGVNEQFF. DNA for the CDR3: TGCAGCGCCGAGGGTCTAGCGGGAGTCAATGAGCAGTTCTTC.

This chain uses TRBV19 with TRBJ2-3, with 11 bases fitting TRBD2. The V segment lost 7 bases and the J segment 6 bases; nucleotides outside the gene matches: 15. This CDR3 spans 17 amino acids. Germline V CDR1 and CDR2: LNHDA, SQIVND (reference sequence). The CDR3 is CASNGVAGGPTLDTQYF. For the CDR3, the DNA is TGTGCCAGTAATGGGGTAGCGGGAGGGCCAACGCTGGATACGCAGTATTTT. The full variable domain, its missing parts supplied by reference TRBV19 and TRBJ2-3, is DGGITQSPKYLFRKEGQNVTLSCEQNLNHDAMYWYRQDPGQGLRLIYYSQIVNDFQKGDIAEGYSVSREKKESFPLTVTSAQKNPTAFYLCASNGVAGGPTLDTQYFGPGTRLTVL.

The chain joins TRBV18 to TRBJ2-1; 16 nucleotides align to TRBD2. The CDR3 consists of 15 residues. The trim removed 5 bases at V and 8 bases at J, leaving 3 bases unmatched. CDR1 is KGHSH, CDR2 LQKENI, per germline. CDR3 bases: TGTGCCAGCTCAACAGGGACTAGCGGGGGGGATGAGCAGTTCTTC. It yields the protein CASSTGTSGGDEQFF.

This chain links TRBV4-1 with TRBJ1-3; D is unclear. V shed 1 base and J shed 0 bases, with 10 bases lying between them. The CDR3 loop spans 16 amino acids. Germline lookup yields CDR1 MGHRA and CDR2 YSYEKL. The CDR3 nucleotides are TGCGCCAGCAGCCAAGTGGGAGTAACCTCTGGAAACACCATATATTTT. Its translation is CASSQVGVTSGNTIYF.